The sequence of this T cell receptor beta chain was determined in a study of blood T cell repertoires in COVID-19. In the original processing: Reference gene primers were amplified, and this amplification served to estimate nucleated cell counts. This table comes from immunoSEQ multiplex PCR, and its TCRdb copy is limited to in-frame clones, with some not included. V, J and clone size were drawn from that table, and D and trimming were deduced from the DNA. This sample has 250,000 to 300,000 clones; around four fifths occur once, and the top ten carry 4% to 4.5%. V was shortened by 0 bases and J by 7 bases, with 9 bases between the two germline ends. CDR3 length equals 13 residues. Looked up from germline, CDR1 is LGHNA and CDR2 is YNFKEQ.

The clonotype originates from a man between 60 and 75 years old with acute or convalescent COVID-19. The chain combines TRBV4-2 with TRBJ1-1; D remains unclear. The material sequenced was peripheral blood. CDR3 DNA: TGTGCCAGCAGCCAAGATCTTGGAGATGAAGCTTTCTTT. It specifies CASSQDLGDEAFF.